Described below is a single TCR beta chain sequence and its context. Its antigen target is currently unknown. Base-call qualities are not available, and no considerably larger clone is one nucleotide away. The TCR beta CDR3 regions were amplified from RNA transcripts. The TCR CDR3 was subjected to a first round of RT-PCR using the HTBI primer set and the Qiagen OneStep RT-PCR kit. The libraries were constructed in a second round of multiplex PCR and then size-selected and purified. Paired-end sequencing of the libraries was performed with 100 bp reads on an Illumina HiSeq2000. As for the authors' bioinformatics: SOAPnuke was used to process the raw data, with reads discarded if the reads contained adapters or uncalled bases, had a mean Phred below 15, or lacked an exact constant-primer or identifier match. COPE v1.2.5 was used to merge the high-quality paired reads, and each unique nucleotide sequence was defined as a clonotype. MiTCR v1.1 was used to align clonotypes to the IMGT TRBV, TRBD and TRBJ reference segments. The analysis was restricted to V-J combinations with a frequency above 0.0001, which together covered just over 98% of the repertoires. A TCS score was defined as the ratio between F50 (clonal expansion) and ExV (chaos), using BLOSUM62-based TCRdist between CDR3 peptides within each V-J. Welch's t-statistics and random forest reduced 500 to 650 V-J features to 13, which were used in a naive Bayes classifier (R e1071). The similarity between thyroid and blood repertoires was quantified using the Morisita-Horn index. The public reads were run again by TCRdb, first through fastp at Q25 and then through MiXCR, and only productive beta chains were kept. All rows with the same CDR3 protein become a single entry with the most common DNA and genes. The V and J calls come from TCRdb's annotation, not from the publication. The sample yields about 700,000 distinct CDR3 sequences; less than 45% were counted once. The biggest ten clones account for 6.5% to 9% of the sample.

This sample was taken from a study of T cells in Graves' hyperthyroidism and ophthalmopathy (dated 2019 in TCRdb). About the investigation overall: To identify distinguishing TCR V-J signatures, a discovery cohort of 95 to 100 patients was used, comprising roughly 45 with Graves' ophthalmopathy and roughly 60 with stable Graves' hyperthyroidism. An independent validation cohort of fewer than 20 hyperthyroidism patients and more than 15 patients who later progressed to ophthalmopathy tested prospective prediction of ophthalmopathy. The 75 to 100 discovery patients were divided at random into training and test sets in a 7:3 ratio. Thyroid tissue and blood T-cell repertoires from roughly six Graves' hyperthyroidism patients were also compared in the study. After blood sampling, hyperthyroidism patients were treated with methimazole at a starting dose of 30 mg daily, and ophthalmopathy patients were treated with high-dose intravenous methylprednisolone. TCR Vbeta CDR3 sequencing of 140 or so peripheral blood samples (roughly 41 ophthalmopathy, roughly 74 hyperthyroidism and roughly 17 progressor patients) is reported in the paper.

Exclusion was applied to patients with uncontrolled infections, other autoimmune diseases, pregnancy or lactation. Diagnoses were based on clinical symptoms, serum thyroxine and TRAb, thyroid ultrasound and orbital computed tomography. Total RNA was extracted using Trizol reagent, and RNA quality was assessed on an Agilent 2100 Bioanalyzer. Paper-wide results and their limitations: Blood samples also contained most of the expanded thyroid clonotypes (frequency above 0.001), which suggests that blood repertoires may reflect thyroid immune responses. A 13 V-J signature model separated ophthalmopathy from stable hyperthyroidism, with about 90% sensitivity and 81% to 82% specificity in cross-validation and 80%/75% in testing. Sample size was not statistically predetermined, and investigators were not blinded to group allocation. During validation, the model predicted progression to ophthalmopathy a median of roughly six months ahead of onset, with just under 71% sensitivity and 72.22% specificity.

Spanning cysteine to phenylalanine, the CDR3 consists of 14 amino acids. This entry keeps only the CDR3 DNA: 42 bases, framed from base 1. From the germline V gene, CDR1 is MGHDK and CDR2 is SYGVNS. Trimming at the junction amounts to 1 base on V and 3 bases on J, and the germline ends lie 10 bases apart. Recombination connected TRBV25-1 to TRBJ2-7; the D gene is perhaps TRBD2, from 6 matching bases. The sequenced material came from peripheral blood or thyroid tissue (not recorded which). The clonotype comes from an adult man with Graves' disease, either hyperthyroidism or ophthalmopathy (not recorded which). The bases read TGTGCCAGCAGTGAATCCGGGAGTGGCTACGAGCAGTACTTC. Translated, it gives CASSESGSGYEQYF.